One sample yielded the 2 T cell receptor beta chains listed below, sequenced in a study of PD-L1 blockade in urothelial cancer. Using immunoSEQ multiplex PCR, the repertoire was profiled, and TCRdb retains in-frame clones only, with some absent. The table shows 70,000 to 75,000 clones, with around 84% occurring only once. The time point: pretreatment peripheral blood. The starting material was PBMCs, obtained around atezolizumab (anti-PD-L1) treatment. The receptors come from a woman aged 65 to 85 with urothelial cancer.

This clone was seen more than once but under ten times. The chain employs TRBV7-9 and TRBJ2-7; D remains unclear. The CDR3 extends over 15 amino acids. The V end was cut by 1 base, the J end by 3 bases, with 13 bases between. Germline V gene lookup returns CDR1 SEHNR and CDR2 FQNEAQ (reference sequence). For the CDR3, the DNA is TGTGCCAGCAGCTTAGGGGCCAGCCCCGTCTACGAGCAGTACTTC. Protein sequence: CASSLGASPVYEQYF.

The V call is TRBV18, the J call TRBJ1-3, with D uncertain. Per the germline V gene, CDR1 is KGHSH and CDR2 is LQKENI. The CDR3 spans 16 residues. Trimming shortened V by 2 bases and J by 4 bases, and 15 bases separated the two germline ends. The CDR3 here is CASSPSSLESGNTIYF. Written as DNA, the CDR3 is TGTGCCAGCTCACCATCCTCCTTGGAGTCGGGAAACACCATATATTTT.